A selection of T cell receptor beta chains follows, all from one sample in a study of blood T cell repertoires in COVID-19. Repertoires were generated with immunoSEQ multiplex PCR, while TCRdb's copy carries only in-frame clones and drops some. The data show 200,000 to 250,000 clones, 88% seen once. The material sequenced was PBMCs or T cells enriched from blood (not recorded which). All receptors derive from a woman between 50 and 59 years old with acute COVID-19. CDR3s include the opening cysteine and the closing phenylalanine or tryptophan. Clone size is stated in some rows and not others, as once, few, many or a class when expanded.

clone size,V gene,CDR3 protein
NA,TRBV4-3,CASSQSPADTQYF
NA,TRBV7-9,CASSPGTGLSVANEKLFF
NA,TRBV19,CASSISRVVNSNQPQHF
NA,TRBV6-6,CASQRDRSNQPQHF
NA,TRBV13,CAIPTRHNEQFF
NA,TRBV4-1,CASSQRRGGGGYEQYF
NA,TRBV7-2,CASSFWTSYEQYF
NA,TRBV29-1,CSVRLALETYEQYF
once,TRBV18,CASSRTGLTGELFF
once,TRBV6-2/TRBV6-3,CASSYRAKNYGYTF
NA,TRBV29-1,CSVRDLPLYGYTF
few,TRBV28,CASSAGQVLREQYF
once,TRBV6-4,CASSEGLAGVNEQFF
NA,TRBV9,CASSPRGLAGGTDTQYF
NA,TRBV3-1/TRBV3-2,CASSQDYSGANVLTF
NA,TRBV10-3,CAISPGQNQPQHF
NA,TRBV7-9,CASRTGGTVTEAFF
NA,TRBV6-6,CASSYSSVQAFF
NA,TRBV5-4,CASSLGLAAYNEQFF
NA,TRBV3-1/TRBV3-2,CASSYNKLQGGSYEQYF
NA,TRBV28,CASTLQGWGDSPLHF
NA,TRBV18,CASSPGTGRPINTGELFF